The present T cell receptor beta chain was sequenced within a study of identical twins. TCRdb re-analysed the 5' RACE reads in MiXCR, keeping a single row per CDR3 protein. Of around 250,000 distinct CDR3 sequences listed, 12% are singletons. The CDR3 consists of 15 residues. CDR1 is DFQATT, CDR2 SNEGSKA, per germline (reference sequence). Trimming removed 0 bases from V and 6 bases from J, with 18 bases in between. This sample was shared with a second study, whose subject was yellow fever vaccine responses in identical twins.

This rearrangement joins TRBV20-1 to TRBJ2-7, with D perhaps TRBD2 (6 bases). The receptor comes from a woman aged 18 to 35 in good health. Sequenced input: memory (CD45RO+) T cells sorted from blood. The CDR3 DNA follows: TGCAGTGCTAGAGAGGTTAGAGGGAGGCCCGGCGAGCAGTACTTC. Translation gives CSAREVRGRPGEQYF.